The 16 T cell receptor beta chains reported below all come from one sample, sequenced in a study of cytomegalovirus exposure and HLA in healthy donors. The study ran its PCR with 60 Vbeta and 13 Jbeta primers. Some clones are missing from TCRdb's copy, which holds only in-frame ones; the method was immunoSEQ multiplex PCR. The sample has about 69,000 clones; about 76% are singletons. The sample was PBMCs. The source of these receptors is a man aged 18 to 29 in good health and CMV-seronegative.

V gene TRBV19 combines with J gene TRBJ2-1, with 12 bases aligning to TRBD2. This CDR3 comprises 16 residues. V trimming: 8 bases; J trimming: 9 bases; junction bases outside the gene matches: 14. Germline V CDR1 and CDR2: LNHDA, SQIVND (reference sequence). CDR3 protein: CASRALASGGAGEQFF. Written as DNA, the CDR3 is TGTGCCAGTCGTGCACTTGCTAGCGGGGGGGCGGGTGAGCAGTTCTTC.

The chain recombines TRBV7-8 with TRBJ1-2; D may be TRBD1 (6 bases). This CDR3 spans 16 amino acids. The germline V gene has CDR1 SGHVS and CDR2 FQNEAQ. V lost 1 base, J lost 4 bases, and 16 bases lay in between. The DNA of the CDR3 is TGTGCCAGCAGCTTAGTCCGACAGAGGGGGAGCTATGGCTACACCTTC. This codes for CASSLVRQRGSYGYTF.

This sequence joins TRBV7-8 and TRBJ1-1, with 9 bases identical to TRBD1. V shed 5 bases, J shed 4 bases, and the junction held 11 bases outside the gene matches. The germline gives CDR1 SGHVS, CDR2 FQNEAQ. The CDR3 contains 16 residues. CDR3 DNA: TGTGCCAGCAGCCACGCCGGGACAGGGAGGAGCACTGAAGCTTTCTTT. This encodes CASSHAGTGRSTEAFF.

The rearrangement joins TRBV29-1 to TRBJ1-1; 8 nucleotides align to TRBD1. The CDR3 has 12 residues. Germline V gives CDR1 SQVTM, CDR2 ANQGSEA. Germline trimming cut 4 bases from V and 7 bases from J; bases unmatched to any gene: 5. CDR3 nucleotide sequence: TGCAGCGTTGGACAGGGGATCAGTGAAGCTTTCTTT. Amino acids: CSVGQGISEAFF.

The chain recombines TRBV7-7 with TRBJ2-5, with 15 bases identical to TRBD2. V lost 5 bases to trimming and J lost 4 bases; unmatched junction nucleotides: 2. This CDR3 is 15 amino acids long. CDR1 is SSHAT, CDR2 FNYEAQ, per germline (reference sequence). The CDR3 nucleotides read TGTGCCAGCAGCGCGGGACTAGCGGGGGGAGAGACCCAGTACTTC. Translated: CASSAGLAGGETQYF.

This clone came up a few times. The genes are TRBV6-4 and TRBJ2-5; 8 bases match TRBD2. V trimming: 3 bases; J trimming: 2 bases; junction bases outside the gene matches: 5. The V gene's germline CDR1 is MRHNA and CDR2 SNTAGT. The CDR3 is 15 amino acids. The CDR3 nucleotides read TGTGCCAGCAGTGAAGTCGCGGGGGGACAAGAGACCCAGTACTTC. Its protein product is CASSEVAGGQETQYF.

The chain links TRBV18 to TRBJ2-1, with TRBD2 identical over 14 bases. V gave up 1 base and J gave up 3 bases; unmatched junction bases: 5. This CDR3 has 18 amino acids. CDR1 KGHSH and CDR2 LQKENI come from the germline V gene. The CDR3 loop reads CASSPRLAGGLVYNEQFF. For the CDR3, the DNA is TGTGCCAGCTCACCACGACTAGCGGGGGGGCTCGTCTACAATGAGCAGTTCTTC.

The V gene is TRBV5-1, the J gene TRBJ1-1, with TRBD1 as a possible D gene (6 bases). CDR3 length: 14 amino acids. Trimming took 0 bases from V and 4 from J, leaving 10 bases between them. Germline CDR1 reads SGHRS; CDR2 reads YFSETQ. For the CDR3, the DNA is TGCGCCAGCAGCTTGGCGGGGGGCGGCACTGAAGCTTTCTTT. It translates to CASSLAGGGTEAFF.

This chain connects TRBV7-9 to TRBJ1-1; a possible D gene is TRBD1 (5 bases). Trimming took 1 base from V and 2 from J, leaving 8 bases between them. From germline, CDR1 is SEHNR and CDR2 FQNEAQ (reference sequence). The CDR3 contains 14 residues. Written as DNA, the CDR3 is TGTGCCAGCAGCTTAGGCCAGGGAAACACTGAAGCTTTCTTT. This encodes CASSLGQGNTEAFF.

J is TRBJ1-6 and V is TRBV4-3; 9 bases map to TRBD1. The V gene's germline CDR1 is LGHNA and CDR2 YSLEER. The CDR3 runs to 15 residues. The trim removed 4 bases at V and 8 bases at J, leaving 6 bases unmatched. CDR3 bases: TGCGCCAGCAGCCTAGAACAGGGGGCTTATTCACCCCTCCACTTT. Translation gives CASSLEQGAYSPLHF.

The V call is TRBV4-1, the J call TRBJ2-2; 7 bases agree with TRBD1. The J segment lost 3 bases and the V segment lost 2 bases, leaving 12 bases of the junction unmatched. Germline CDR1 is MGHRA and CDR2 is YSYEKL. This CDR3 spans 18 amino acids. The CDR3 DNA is TGCGCCAGCAGCCAACCCAGACAGGGAGTATATTACACCGGGGAGCTGTTTTTT. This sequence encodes CASSQPRQGVYYTGELFF.

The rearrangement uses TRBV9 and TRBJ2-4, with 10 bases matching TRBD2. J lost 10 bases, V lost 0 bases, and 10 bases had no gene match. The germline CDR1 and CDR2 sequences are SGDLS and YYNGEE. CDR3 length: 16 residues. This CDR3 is CASSVASSGGAGIQYF. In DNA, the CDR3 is TGTGCCAGCAGCGTAGCGTCCAGCGGGGGGGCTGGGATTCAGTACTTC.

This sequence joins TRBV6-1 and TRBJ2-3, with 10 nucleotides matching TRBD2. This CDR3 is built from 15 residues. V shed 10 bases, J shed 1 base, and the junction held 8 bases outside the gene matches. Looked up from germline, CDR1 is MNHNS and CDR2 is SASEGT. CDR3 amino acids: CAIPTGTSGTDTQYF. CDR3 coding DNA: TGTGCCATTCCGACCGGGACTAGCGGCACAGATACGCAGTATTTT.

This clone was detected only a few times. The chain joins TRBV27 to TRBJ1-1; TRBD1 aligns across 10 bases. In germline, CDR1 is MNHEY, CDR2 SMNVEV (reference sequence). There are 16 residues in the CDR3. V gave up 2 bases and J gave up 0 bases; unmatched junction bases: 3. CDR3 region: CASSLIGTGVNTEAFF. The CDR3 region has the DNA TGTGCCAGCAGTTTAATCGGGACAGGGGTGAACACTGAAGCTTTCTTT.

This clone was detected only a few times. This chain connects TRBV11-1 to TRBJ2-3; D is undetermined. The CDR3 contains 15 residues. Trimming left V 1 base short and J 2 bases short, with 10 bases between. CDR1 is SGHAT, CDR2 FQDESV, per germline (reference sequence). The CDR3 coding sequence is TGTGCCAGCAGCTTAGGCAGTCCAGACACAGATACGCAGTATTTT. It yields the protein CASSLGSPDTDTQYF.

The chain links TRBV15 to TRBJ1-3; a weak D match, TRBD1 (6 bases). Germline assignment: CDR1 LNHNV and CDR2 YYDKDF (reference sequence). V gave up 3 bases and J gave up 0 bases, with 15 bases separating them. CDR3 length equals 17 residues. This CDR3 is CATSRDRGRSSGNTIYF. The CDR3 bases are TGTGCCACCAGCAGGGACAGAGGCCGAAGCTCTGGAAACACCATATATTTT.